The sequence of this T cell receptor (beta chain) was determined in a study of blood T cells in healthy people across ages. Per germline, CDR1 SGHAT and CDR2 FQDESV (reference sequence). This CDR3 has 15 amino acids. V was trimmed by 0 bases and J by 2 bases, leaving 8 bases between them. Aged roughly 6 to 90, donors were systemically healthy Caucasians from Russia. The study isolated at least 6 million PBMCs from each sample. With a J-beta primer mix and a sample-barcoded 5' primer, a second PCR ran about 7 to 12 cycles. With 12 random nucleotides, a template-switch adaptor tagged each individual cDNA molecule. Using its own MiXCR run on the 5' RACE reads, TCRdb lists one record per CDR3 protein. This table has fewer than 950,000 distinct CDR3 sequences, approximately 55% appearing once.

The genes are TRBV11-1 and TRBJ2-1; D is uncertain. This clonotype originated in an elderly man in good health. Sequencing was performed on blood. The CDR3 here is CASSLAPSPYNEQFF. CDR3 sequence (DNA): TGTGCCAGCAGCTTAGCGCCCTCCCCCTACAATGAGCAGTTCTTC.